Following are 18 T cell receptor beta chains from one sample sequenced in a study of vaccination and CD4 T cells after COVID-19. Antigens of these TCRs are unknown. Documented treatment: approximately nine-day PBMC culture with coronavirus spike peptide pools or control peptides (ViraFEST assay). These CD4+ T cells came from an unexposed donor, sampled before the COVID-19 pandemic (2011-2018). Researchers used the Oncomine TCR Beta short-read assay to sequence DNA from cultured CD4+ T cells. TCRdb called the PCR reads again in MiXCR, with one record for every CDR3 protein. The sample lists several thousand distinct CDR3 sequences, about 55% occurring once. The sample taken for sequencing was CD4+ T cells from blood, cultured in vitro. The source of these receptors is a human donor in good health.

The CDR3 DNA sequence: TGTGCCAGCAGTGAATTTAGGGGTTTATGGCAGCCCCAGCATTTT. It specifies CASSEFRGLWQPQHF. This sequence joins TRBV6-1 and TRBJ1-5, with a tentative D call TRBD1 (5 bases). Per the germline V gene, CDR1 is MNHNS and CDR2 is SASEGT. The CDR3 sequence is 15 residues long. V gave up 2 bases and J gave up 7 bases, with 15 bases separating them.

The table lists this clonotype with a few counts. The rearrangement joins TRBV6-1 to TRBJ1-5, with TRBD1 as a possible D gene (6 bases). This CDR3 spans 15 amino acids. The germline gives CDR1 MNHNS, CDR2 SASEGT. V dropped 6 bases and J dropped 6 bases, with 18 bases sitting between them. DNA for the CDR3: TGTGCCAGCAGGGCATCGGGGGGGGCAGGTCAGCCCCAGCATTTT. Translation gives CASRASGGAGQPQHF.

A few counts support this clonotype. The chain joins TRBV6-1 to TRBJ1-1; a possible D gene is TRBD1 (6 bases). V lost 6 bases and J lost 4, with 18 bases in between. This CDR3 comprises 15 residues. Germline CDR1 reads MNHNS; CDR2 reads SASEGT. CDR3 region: CASSSRGWRGTEAFF. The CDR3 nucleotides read TGTGCCAGCAGCAGCAGGGGATGGAGGGGCACTGAAGCTTTCTTT.

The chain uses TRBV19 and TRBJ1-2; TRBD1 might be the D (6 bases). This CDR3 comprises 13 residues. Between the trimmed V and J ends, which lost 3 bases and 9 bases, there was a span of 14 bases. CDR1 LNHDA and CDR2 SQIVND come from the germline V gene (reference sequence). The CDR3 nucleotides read TGTGCCAGTAGTATCGGCAGGGGACAAAGCTACACCTTC. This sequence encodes CASSIGRGQSYTF.

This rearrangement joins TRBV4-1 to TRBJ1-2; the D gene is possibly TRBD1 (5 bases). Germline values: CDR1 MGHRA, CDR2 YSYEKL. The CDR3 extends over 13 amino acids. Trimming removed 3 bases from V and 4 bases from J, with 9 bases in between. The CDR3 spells CASSHGGSYGYTF. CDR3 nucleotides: TGCGCCAGCAGCCATGGGGGATCCTATGGCTACACCTTC.

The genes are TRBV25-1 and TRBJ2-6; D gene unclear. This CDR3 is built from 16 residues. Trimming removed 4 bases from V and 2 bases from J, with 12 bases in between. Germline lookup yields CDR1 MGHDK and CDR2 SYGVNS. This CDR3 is CASSGSYQAGANVLTF. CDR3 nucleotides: TGTGCCAGCAGTGGGTCCTATCAAGCTGGGGCCAACGTCCTGACTTTC.

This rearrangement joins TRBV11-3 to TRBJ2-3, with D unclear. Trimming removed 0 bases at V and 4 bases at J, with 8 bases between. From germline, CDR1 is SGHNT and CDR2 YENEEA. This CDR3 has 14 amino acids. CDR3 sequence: CASSLDPVSDTQYF. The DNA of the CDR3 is TGTGCCAGCAGCTTAGATCCGGTTTCAGATACGCAGTATTTT.

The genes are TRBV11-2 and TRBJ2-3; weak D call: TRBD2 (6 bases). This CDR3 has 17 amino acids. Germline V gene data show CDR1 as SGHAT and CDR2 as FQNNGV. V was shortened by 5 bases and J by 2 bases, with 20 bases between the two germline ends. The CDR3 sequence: CASSPTGWGVPTDTQYF. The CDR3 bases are TGTGCCAGCAGCCCAACTGGGTGGGGGGTCCCCACAGATACGCAGTATTTT.

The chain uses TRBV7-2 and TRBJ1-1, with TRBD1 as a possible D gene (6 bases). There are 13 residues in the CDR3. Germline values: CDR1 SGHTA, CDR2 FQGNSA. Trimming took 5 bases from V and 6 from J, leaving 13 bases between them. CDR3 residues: CASSLYRDAEAFF. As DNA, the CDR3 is TGTGCCAGCAGCCTATACAGGGACGCTGAAGCTTTCTTT.

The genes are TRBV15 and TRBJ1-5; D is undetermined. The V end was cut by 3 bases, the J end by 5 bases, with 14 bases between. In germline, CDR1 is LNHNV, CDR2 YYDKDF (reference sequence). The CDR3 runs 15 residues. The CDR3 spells CATSRALTRDQPQHF. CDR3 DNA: TGTGCCACCAGCAGGGCCCTAACGAGGGATCAGCCCCAGCATTTT.

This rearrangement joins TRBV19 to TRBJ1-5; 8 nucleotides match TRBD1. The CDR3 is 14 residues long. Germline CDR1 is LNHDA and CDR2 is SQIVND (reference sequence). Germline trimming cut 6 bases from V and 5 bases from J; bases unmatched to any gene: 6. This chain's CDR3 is CASRRQGAYQPQHF. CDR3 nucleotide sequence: TGTGCCAGTAGGCGGCAGGGGGCATATCAGCCCCAGCATTTT.

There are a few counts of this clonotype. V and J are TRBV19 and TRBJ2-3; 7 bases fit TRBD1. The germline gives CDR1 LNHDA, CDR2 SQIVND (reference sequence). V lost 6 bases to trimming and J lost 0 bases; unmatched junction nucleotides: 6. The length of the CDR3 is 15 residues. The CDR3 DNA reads TGTGCCAGTAGGTGGGAACAGGGGAGCACAGATACGCAGTATTTT. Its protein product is CASRWEQGSTDTQYF. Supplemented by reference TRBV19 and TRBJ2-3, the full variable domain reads DGGITQSPKYLFRKEGQNVTLSCEQNLNHDAMYWYRQDPGQGLRLIYYSQIVNDFQKGDIAEGYSVSREKKESFPLTVTSAQKNPTAFYLCASRWEQGSTDTQYFGPGTRLTVL.

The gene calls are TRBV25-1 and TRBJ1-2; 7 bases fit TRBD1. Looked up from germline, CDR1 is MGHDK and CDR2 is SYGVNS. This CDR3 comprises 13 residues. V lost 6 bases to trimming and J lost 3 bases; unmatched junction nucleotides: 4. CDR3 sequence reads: CASSRDRDYGYTF. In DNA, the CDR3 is TGTGCCAGCAGCCGGGACAGAGACTATGGCTACACCTTC.

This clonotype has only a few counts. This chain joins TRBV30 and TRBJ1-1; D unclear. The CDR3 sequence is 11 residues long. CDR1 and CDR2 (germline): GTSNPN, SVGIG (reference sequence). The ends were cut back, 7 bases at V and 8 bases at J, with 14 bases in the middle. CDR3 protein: CAYQREPEAFF. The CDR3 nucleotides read TGTGCCTACCAACGGGAGCCAGAAGCTTTCTTT.

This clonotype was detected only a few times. CDR3 DNA sequence: TGTGCCAGCAGCTTTGAAGGGGGCGCTGAAGCTTTCTTT. This translates into CASSFEGGAEAFF. The chain has TRBV7-9 and TRBJ1-1; 7 positions agree with TRBD1. Germline CDR1 is SEHNR and CDR2 is FQNEAQ (reference sequence). Unmatched junction bases numbered 4, after V lost 3 bases and J lost 6 bases. The CDR3 loop spans 13 amino acids.

CDR3 residues: CASSSPPIAGARRDTQYF. CDR3 in DNA: TGTGCCAGTAGTTCCCCTCCCATAGCGGGGGCGAGGCGAGATACGCAGTATTTT. This chain links TRBV19 with TRBJ2-3; 9 bases line up with TRBD2. There are 18 residues in the CDR3. Germline V gives CDR1 LNHDA, CDR2 SQIVND (reference sequence). J gave up 5 bases and V 5 bases, and 17 bases lay outside the gene matches.

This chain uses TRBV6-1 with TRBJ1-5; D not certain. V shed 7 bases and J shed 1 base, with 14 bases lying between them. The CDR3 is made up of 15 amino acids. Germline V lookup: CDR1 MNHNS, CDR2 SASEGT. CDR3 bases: TGTGCCAGCACTCCCAGCGGAGGAAGCAATCAGCCCCAGCATTTT. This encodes CASTPSGGSNQPQHF.

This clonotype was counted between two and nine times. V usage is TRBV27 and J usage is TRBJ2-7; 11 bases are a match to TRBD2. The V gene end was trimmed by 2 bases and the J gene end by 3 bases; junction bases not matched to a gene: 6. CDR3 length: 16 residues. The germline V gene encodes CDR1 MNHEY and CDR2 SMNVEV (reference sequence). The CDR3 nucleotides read TGTGCCAGCAGTTTAGAGTCTAGCGGGAGGTACTACGAGCAGTACTTC. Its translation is CASSLESSGRYYEQYF.